This T cell receptor (beta chain) was identified during a study of CD8+ T cells in alopecia areata. Study overall: The drug, oral tofacitinib, was given to treated patients at 5 to 10 mg twice daily. Affected scalp percentage gauged treated patients' severity. Study observations and caveats: Tofacitinib significantly lowered scalp clonality and expanded CD8+ clones among the top 100. Amid tofacitinib therapy, many expanded lesional clones stayed present in scalp and blood.

In germline, CDR1 is LNHDA, CDR2 SQIVND (reference sequence). J gave up 2 bases and V 5 bases, and 11 bases lay outside the gene matches. This CDR3 has 16 residues. Noted treatment: oral pan-JAK inhibitor, 5-10 mg twice daily. Note on this clone: Its antigen is as yet unknown.

cDNA reverse transcribed from extracted RNA served as the sequencing template. Assay: immunoSEQ multiplex PCR; the TCRdb copy retains only in-frame clones and omits some. The table lists hundreds of thousands of clones, 58% of them singletons. Sample: CD4+ T cells sorted from blood, taken at week 24, from a patient treated with tofacitinib. The TCR originated in a human donor with alopecia areata. V is TRBV19 and J is TRBJ1-2; 7 bases agree with TRBD1. The CDR3 sequence is CASSQVGGRGNYGYTF. The CDR3 bases are TGTGCCAGTAGTCAAGTCGGTGGCAGGGGGAACTATGGCTACACCTTC.